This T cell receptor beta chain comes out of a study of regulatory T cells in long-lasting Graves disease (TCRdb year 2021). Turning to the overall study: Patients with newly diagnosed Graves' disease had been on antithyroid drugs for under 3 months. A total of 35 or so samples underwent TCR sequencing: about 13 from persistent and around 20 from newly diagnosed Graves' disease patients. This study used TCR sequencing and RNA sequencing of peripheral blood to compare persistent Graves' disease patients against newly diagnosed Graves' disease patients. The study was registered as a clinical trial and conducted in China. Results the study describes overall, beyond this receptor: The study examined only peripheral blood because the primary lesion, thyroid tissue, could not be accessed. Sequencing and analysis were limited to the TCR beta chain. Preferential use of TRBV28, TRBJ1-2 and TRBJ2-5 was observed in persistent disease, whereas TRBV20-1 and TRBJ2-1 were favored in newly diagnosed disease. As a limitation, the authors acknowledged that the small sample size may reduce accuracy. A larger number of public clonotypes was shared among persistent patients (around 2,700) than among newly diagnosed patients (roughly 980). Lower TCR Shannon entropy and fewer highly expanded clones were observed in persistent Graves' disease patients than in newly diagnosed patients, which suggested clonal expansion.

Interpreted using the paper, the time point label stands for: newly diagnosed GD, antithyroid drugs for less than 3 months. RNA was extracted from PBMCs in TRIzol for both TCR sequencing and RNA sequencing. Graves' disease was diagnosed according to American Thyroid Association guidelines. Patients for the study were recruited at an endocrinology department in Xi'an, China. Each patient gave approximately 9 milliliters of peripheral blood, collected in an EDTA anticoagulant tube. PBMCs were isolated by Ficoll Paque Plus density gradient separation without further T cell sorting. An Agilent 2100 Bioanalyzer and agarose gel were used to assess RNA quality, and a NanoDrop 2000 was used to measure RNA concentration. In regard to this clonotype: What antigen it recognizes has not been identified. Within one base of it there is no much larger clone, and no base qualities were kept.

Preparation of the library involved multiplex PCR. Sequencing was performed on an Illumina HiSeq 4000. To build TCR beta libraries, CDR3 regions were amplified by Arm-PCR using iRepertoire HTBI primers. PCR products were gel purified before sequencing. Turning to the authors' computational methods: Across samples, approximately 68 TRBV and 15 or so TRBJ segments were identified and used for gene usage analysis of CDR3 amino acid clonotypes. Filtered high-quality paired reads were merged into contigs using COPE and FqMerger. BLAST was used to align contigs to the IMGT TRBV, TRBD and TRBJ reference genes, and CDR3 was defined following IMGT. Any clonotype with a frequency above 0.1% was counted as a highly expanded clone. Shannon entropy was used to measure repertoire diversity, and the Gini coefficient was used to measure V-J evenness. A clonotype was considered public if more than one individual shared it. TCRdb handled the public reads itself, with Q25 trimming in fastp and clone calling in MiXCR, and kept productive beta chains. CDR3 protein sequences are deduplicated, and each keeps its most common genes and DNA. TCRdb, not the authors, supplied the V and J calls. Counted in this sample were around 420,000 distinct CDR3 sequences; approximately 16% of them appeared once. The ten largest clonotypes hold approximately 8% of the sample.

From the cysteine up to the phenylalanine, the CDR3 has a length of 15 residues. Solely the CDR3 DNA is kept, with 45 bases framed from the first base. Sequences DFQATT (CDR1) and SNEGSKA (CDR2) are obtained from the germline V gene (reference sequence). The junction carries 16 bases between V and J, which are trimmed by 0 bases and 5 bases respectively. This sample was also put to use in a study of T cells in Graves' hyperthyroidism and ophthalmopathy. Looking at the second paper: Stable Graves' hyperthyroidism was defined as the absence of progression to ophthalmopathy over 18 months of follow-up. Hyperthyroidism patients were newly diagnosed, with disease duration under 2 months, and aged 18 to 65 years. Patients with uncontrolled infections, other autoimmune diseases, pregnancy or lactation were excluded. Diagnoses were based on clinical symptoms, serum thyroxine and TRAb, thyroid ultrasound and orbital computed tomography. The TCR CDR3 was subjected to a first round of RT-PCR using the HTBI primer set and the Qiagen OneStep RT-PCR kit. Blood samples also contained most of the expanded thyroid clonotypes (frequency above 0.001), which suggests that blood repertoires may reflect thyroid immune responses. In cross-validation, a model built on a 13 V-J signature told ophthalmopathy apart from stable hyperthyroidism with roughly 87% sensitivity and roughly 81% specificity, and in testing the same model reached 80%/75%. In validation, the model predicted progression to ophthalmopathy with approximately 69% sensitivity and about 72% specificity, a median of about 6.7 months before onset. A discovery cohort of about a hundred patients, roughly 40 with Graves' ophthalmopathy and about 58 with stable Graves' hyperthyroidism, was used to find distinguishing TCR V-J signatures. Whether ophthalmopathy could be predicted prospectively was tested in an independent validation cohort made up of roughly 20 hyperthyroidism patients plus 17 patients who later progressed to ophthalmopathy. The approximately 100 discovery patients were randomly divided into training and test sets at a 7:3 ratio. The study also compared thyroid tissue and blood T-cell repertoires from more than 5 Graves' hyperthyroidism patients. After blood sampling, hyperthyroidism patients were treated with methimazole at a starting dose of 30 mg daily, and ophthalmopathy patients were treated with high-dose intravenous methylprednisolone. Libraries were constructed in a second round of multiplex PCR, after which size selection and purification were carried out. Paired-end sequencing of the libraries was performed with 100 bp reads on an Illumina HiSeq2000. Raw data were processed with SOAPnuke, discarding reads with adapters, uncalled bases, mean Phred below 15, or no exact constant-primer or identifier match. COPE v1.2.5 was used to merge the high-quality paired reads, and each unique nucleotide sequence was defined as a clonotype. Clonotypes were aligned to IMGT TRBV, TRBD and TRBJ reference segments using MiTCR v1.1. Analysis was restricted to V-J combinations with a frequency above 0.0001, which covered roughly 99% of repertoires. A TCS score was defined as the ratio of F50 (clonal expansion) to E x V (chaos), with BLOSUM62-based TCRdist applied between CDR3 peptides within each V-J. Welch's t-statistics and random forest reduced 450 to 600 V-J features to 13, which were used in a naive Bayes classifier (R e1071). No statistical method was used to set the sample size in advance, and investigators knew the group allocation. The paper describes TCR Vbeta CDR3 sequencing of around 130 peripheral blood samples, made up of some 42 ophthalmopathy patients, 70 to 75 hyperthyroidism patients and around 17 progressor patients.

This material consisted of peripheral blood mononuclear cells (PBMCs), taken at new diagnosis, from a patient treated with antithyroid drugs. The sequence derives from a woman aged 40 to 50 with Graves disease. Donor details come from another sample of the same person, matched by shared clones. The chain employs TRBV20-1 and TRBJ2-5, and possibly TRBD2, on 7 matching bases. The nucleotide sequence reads TGCAGTGCTAGAGATCATCGGGGGGCGGAGGAGACCCAGTACTTC. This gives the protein CSARDHRGAEETQYF.